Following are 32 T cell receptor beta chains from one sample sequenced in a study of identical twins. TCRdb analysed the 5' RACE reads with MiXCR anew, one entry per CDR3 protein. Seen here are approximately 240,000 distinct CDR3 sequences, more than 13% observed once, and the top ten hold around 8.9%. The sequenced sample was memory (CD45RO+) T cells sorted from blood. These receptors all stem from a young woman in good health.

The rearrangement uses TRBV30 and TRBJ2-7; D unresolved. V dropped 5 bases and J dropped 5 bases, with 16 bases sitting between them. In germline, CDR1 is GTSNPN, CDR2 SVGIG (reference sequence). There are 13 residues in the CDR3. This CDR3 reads CAWELLQRNEQYF. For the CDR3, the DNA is TGTGCCTGGGAGTTATTACAGAGGAACGAGCAGTACTTC.

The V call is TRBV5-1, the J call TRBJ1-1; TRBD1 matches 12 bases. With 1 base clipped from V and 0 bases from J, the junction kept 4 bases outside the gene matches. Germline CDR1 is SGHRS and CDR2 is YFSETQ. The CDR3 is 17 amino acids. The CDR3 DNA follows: TGCGCCAGCAGCTTGATGGGGACAGGGGGCATGAACACTGAAGCTTTCTTT. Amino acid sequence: CASSLMGTGGMNTEAFF.

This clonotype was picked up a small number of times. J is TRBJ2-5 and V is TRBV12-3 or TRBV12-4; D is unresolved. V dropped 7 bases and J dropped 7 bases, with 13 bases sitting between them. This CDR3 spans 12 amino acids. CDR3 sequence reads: CASTQTEGTQYF. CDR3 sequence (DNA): TGTGCCAGCACCCAGACGGAAGGGACCCAGTACTTC.

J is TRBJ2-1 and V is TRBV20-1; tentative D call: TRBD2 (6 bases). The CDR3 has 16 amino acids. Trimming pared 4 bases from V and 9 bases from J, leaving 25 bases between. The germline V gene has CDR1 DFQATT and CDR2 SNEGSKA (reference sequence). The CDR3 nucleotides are TGCAGTGCTAACCCGACTAGTACCGCTGGGTTCGCTGAGCAGTTCTTC. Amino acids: CSANPTSTAGFAEQFF.

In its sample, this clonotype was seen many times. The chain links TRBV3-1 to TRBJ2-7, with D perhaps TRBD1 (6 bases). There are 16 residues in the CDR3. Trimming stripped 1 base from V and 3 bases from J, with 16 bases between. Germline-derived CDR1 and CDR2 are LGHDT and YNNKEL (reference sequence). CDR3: CASSQGRGTWGYEQYF. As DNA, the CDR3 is TGTGCCAGCAGCCAAGGAAGAGGGACATGGGGCTACGAGCAGTACTTC.

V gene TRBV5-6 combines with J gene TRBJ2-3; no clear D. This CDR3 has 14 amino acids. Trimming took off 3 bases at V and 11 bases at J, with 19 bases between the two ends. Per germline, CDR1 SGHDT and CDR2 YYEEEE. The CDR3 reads CASSSLLQSEKQYF. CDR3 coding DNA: TGTGCCAGCAGCTCCCTCCTACAAAGTGAAAAGCAGTATTTT. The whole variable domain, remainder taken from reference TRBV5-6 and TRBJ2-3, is DAGVTQSPTHLIKTRGQQVTLRCSPKSGHDTVSWYQQALGQGPQFIFQYYEEEERQRGNFPDRFSGHQFPNYSSELNVNALLLGDSALYLCASSSLLQSEKQYFGPGTRLTVL.

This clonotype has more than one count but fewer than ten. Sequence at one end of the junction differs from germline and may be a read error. The CDR3 region has the DNA TGTGCCGGCAGGGCAGCTTCTGGCTACACCTTC. As protein: CAGRAASGYTF. The rearrangement joins TRBV7-9 to TRBJ1-2; possible D gene TRBD1, 5 bases. Germline V gene sequence: CDR1 SEHNR, CDR2 FQNEAQ (reference sequence). This CDR3 comprises 11 residues.

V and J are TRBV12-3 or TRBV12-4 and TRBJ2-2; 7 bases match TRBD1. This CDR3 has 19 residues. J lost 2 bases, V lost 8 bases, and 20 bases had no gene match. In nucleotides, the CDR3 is TGTGCCAGCGGAACGAGAGGGGGCAACTCATTACTTAACACCGGGGAGCTGTTTTTT. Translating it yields CASGTRGGNSLLNTGELFF.

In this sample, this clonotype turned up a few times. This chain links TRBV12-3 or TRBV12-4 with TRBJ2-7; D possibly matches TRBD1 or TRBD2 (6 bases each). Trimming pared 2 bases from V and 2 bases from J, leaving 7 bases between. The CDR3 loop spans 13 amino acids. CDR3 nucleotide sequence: TGTGCCAGCAGTTTACGGGGGCCCTACGAGCAGTACTTC. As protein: CASSLRGPYEQYF.

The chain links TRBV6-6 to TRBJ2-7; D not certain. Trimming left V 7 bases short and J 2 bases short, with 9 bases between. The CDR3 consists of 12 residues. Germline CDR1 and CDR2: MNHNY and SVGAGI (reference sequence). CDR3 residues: CASTPGTYEQYF. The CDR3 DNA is TGTGCCAGCACCCCCGGCACCTACGAGCAGTACTTC.

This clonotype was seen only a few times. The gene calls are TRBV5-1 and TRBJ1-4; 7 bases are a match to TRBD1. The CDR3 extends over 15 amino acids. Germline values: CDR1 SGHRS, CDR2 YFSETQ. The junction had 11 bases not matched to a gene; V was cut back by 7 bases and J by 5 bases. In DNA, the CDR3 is TGCGCCAGCGGATTAACGACAGGGTACAATGAAAAACTGTTTTTT. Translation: CASGLTTGYNEKLFF.

The CDR3 DNA sequence: TGTGCCAGTAGTATAATGACAGGGAAACAAGAGACCCAGTACTTC. Translated, it gives CASSIMTGKQETQYF. This sequence joins TRBV19 and TRBJ2-5; TRBD1 agrees at 7 bases. V was pared by 2 bases and J by 2 bases, with 5 bases of the junction left unmatched. Per germline, CDR1 LNHDA and CDR2 SQIVND (reference sequence). The CDR3 runs 15 residues.

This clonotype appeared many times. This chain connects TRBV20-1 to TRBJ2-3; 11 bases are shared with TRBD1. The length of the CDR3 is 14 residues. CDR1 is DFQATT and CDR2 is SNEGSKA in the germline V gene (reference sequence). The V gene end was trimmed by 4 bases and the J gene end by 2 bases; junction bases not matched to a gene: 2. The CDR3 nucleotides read TGCAGTGCTACAGGACAGGGGGCCACAGATACGCAGTATTTT. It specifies CSATGQGATDTQYF.

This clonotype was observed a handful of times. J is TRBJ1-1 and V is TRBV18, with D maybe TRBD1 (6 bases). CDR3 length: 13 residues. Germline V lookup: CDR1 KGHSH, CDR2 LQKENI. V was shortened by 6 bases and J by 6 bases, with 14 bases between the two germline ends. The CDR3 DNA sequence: TGTGCCAGCTCGACTGATCAGGGGTCTGAAGCTTTCTTT. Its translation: CASSTDQGSEAFF.

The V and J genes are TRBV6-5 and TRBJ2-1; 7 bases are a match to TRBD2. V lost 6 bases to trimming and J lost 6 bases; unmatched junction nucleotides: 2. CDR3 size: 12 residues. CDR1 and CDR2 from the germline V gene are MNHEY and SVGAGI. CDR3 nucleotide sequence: TGTGCCAGCAGCCGCGGGGGCAATGAGCAGTTCTTC. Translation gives CASSRGGNEQFF.

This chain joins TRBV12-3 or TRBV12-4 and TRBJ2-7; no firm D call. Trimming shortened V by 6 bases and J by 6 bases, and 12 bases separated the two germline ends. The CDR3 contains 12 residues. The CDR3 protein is CASSLLTVEQYF. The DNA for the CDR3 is TGTGCCAGCAGCTTACTGACCGTCGAGCAGTACTTC.

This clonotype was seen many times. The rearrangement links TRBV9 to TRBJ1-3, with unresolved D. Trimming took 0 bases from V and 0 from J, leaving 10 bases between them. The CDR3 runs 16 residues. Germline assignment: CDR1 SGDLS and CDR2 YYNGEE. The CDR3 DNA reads TGTGCCAGCAGCGTAGAAGTCCGTATCTCTGGAAACACCATATATTTT. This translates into CASSVEVRISGNTIYF.

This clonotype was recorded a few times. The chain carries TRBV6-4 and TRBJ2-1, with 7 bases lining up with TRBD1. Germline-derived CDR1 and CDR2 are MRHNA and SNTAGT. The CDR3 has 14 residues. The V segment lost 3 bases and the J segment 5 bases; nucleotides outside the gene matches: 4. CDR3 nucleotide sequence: TGTGCCAGCAGTGATGGGACAGCGAACAATGAGCAGTTCTTC. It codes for CASSDGTANNEQFF.

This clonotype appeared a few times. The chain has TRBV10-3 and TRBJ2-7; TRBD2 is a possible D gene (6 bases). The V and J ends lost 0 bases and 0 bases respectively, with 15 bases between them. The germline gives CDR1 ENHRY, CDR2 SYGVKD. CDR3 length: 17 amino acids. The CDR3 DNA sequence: TGTGCCATCAGTGAGTCGGTGGAGCGGGCGAGCTCCTACGAGCAGTACTTC. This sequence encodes CAISESVERASSYEQYF.

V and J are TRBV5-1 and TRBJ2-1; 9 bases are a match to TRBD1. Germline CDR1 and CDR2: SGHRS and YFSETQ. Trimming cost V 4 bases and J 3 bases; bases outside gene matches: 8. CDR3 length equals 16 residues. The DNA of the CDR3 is TGCGCCAGCAGCCAACGGGGACAGGGAATCTACAATGAGCAGTTCTTC. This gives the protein CASSQRGQGIYNEQFF.

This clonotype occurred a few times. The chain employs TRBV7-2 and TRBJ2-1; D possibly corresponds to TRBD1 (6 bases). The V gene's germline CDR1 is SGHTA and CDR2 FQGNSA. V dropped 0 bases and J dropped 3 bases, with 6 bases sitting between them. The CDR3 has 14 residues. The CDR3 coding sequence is TGTGCCAGCAGCTTAGCGGGACACTACAATGAGCAGTTCTTC. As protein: CASSLAGHYNEQFF.

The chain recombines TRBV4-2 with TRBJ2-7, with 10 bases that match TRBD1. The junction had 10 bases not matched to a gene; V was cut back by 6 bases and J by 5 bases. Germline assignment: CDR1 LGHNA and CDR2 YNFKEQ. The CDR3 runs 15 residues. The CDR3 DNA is TGTGCCAGCAGTTACTCGACAGGGGGCTCAAACGAGCAGTACTTC. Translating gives CASSYSTGGSNEQYF.

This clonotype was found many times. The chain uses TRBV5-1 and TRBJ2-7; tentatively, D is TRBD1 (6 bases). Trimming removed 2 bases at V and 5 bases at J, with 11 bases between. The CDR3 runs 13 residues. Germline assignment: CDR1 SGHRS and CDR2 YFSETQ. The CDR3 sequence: CASSFRDTDEQYF. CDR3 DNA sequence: TGCGCCAGCAGCTTCCGGGACACCGACGAGCAGTACTTC.

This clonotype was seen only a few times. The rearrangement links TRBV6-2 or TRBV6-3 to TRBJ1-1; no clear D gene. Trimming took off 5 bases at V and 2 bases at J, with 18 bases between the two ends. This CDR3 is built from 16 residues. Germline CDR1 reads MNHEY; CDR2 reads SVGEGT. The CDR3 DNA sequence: TGTGCCAGCAGTGCCCCGATGACTCGATTTAACACTGAAGCTTTCTTT. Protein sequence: CASSAPMTRFNTEAFF.

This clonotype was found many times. CDR3 loop: CASSPSDSSREQYF. The CDR3 DNA is TGTGCCAGCAGTCCCTCGGACAGCTCTAGGGAGCAGTACTTC. The V and J genes are TRBV12-3 or TRBV12-4 and TRBJ2-7, with D possibly being TRBD1 (6 bases). Trimming removed 5 bases at V and 7 bases at J, with 18 bases between. This CDR3 has 14 amino acids.

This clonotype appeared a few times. The CDR3 DNA reads as TGCAGCGTTGTAAAGGCCACTGAAGCTTTCTTT. It specifies CSVVKATEAFF. The chain has TRBV29-1 and TRBJ1-1; no clear D. V lost 4 bases to trimming and J lost 4 bases, with 7 bases between them. The germline V gene encodes CDR1 SQVTM and CDR2 ANQGSEA. The length of the CDR3 is 11 residues. The whole variable domain, remainder taken from reference TRBV29-1 and TRBJ1-1, is SAVISQKPSRDICQRGTSLTIQCQVDSQVTMMFWYRQQPGQSLTLIATANQGSEATYESGFVIDKFPISRPNLTFSTLTVSNMSPEDSSIYLCSVVKATEAFFGQGTRLTVV.

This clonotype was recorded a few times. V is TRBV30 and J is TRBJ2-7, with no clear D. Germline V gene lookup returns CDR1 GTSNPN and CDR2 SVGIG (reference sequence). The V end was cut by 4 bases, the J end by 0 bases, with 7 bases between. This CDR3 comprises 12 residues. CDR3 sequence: CAWKGASYEQYF. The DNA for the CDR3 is TGTGCCTGGAAGGGCGCCTCCTACGAGCAGTACTTC.

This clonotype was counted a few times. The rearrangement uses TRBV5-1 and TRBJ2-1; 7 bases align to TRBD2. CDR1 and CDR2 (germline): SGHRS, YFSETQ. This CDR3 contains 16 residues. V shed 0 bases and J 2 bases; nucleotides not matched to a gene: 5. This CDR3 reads CASSLAWGGAYNEQFF. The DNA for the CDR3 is TGCGCCAGCAGCTTGGCCTGGGGGGGGGCCTACAATGAGCAGTTCTTC. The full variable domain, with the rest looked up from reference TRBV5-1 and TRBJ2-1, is KAGVTQTPRYLIKTRGQQVTLSCSPISGHRSVSWYQQTPGQGLQFLFEYFSETQRNKGNFPGRFSGRQFSNSRSEMNVSTLELGDSALYLCASSLAWGGAYNEQFFGPGTRLTVL.

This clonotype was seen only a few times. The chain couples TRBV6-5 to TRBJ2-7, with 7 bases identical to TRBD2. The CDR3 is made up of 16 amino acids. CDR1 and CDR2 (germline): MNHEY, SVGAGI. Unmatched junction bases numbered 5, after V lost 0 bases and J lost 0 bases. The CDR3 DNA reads TGTGCCAGCAGTTACTCCCTCTCTAGCGGCTCCTACGAGCAGTACTTC. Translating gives CASSYSLSSGSYEQYF.

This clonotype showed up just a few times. CDR3 region: CASSPYGGLGEQFF. DNA for the CDR3: TGTGCCAGCAGCCCCTATGGGGGGCTTGGTGAGCAGTTCTTC. V is TRBV3-1 and J is TRBJ2-1, with D possibly called TRBD1 or TRBD2 (6 bases each). CDR1 is LGHDT and CDR2 is YNNKEL in the germline V gene (reference sequence). Between the trimmed V and J ends, which lost 4 bases and 9 bases, there was a span of 16 bases. This CDR3 contains 14 residues.

In DNA form, the CDR3 reads TGTGCCACCAGTGATCCCCGGACAGGGGGAGAAAAACTGTTTTTT. The encoded protein is CATSDPRTGGEKLFF. The genes are TRBV24-1 and TRBJ1-4, with TRBD1 matching 10 bases. The germline V gene encodes CDR1 KGHDR and CDR2 SFDVKD. The CDR3 contains 15 residues. V lost 3 bases, J lost 8 bases, and 5 bases stayed unmatched.

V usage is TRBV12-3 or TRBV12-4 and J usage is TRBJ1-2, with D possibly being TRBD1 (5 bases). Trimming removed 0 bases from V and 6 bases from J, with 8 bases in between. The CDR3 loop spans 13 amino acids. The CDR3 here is CASSLARGHGYTF. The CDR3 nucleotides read TGTGCCAGCAGTTTAGCGCGGGGACATGGCTACACCTTC.